This T cell receptor beta chain was sequenced in a study of T cell changes during pregnancy in multiple sclerosis. The CDR3 is made up of 15 amino acids. Trimming pared 0 bases from V and 2 bases from J, leaving 9 bases between. Germline lookup yields CDR1 SGDLS and CDR2 YYNGEE. Assay: immunoSEQ multiplex PCR; the TCRdb copy retains only in-frame clones and omits some. The sample yields more than 10,000 clones, more than 75% seen once. The chain carries TRBV9 and TRBJ1-3; maybe TRBD1 (6 bases). Sequenced material: CD8+ T cells from peripheral blood mononuclear cells, taken after pregnancy. This sequence was found in a female donor in good health, enrolled as a control in a pregnancy study. The CDR3 bases are TGTGCCAGCAGCGTAGATGCAGGGGCTGGAAACACCATATATTTT. Its protein product is CASSVDAGAGNTIYF.